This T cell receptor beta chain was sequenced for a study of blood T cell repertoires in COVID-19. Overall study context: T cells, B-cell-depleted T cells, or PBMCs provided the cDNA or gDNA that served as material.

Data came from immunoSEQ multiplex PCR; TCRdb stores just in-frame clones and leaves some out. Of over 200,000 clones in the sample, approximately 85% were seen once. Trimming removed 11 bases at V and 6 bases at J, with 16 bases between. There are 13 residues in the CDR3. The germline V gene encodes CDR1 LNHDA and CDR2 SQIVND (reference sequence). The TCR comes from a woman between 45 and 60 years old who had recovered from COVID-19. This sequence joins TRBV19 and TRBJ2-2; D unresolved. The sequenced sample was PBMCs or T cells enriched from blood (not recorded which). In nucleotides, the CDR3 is TGTGCCCGTGAAGAGGCTTGGGCCGGGGAGCTGTTTTTT. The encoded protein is CAREEAWAGELFF.